A selection of T cell receptor beta chains follows, all from one sample in a study of tumor and adjacent non-tumor tissue in lung cancer. From the multiplex PCR reads, TCRdb called clonotypes with MiXCR, one entry per CDR3 protein. The sample shows some 74,000 distinct CDR3 sequences, 72% of them seen only once. Specimen: lung tumor tissue. The receptor set was obtained from a woman aged 35 to 49 with non-small cell lung cancer. Each CDR3 is given with its conserved first and last residue. The order of the fields is clone size, D gene, J gene, CDR3 length, V gene, CDR3 DNA, CDR3 protein. D genes are given only for firm matches. Clone size is stated in some rows and not others, as once, few, many or a class when expanded.

>.|.|TRBJ1-2|14|TRBV11-2
TGTGCCAGCAACTTGCCTCAGGGGACCTATGACTACACCTTC
CASNLPQGTYDYTF
>.|.|TRBJ2-5|18|TRBV11-2
TGTGGCAGCAGCTTACGATTCCATAGCGCGGGTCAGGAGGAGACCCAATACTTC
CGSSLRFHSAGQEETQYF
>.|.|TRBJ2-3|17|TRBV6-1
TGTGTCAGCAGTGAAGCCCTAAACCTGTCGGGGCTAGATACGCAGTATTTT
CVSSEALNLSGLDTQYF
>.|.|TRBJ2-5|18|TRBV11-2
TGTGCCAGCAGTCAAGGCCGAGGATCAACAAGGGAGAGAGAGACCCAGTACTTC
CASSQGRGSTRERETQYF
>.|.|TRBJ2-3|15|TRBV10-2
TGCGCCATCTGGAGCGGGTGGGCCGGCACAGATACGCAGTATTTT
CAIWSGWAGTDTQYF
>.|TRBD2|TRBJ2-3|14|TRBV4-2
TGTGTTAGCAGCCAAACGGGCTCTAGCGGGGAGCAGTATTTT
CVSSQTGSSGEQYF
>many|.|TRBJ1-1|13|TRBV5-5
TGTGCCAGCAGCCATCCGGGAGTCACTGAAGCTTTCTTT
CASSHPGVTEAFF
>.|TRBD1|TRBJ2-7|15|TRBV11-2
TGTACCAGCAGCTTACGTCGGGACAGTCAGCTTGAGCAGTATTTC
CTSSLRRDSQLEQYF
>many|TRBD1|TRBJ2-6|16|TRBV20-1
TGCAGTGCTAGGAGGCAGGGGGCGCCCGGGGCCAACGTCCTGACTTTC
CSARRQGAPGANVLTF
>.|TRBD1|TRBJ1-4|16|TRBV6-5
TGTGCCAGCAGCACAACAGGGGGTTCAACTAATGAAAAACAGTTTTTT
CASSTTGGSTNEKQFF
>.|.|TRBJ1-1|14|TRBV13
TGTGCCGGCAGCCCGGTGGCACTGAACACTGAAGCTTTCTTT
CAGSPVALNTEAFF
>.|.|TRBJ1-1|14|TRBV6-5
TGCGCCAGCAGTCCCAGCCTACGGGACACTGAAGCTTTCTTT
CASSPSLRDTEAFF
>.|TRBD2|TRBJ2-7|15|TRBV20-1
TGCAGTGCTTTGACTAGCGGGAGAGGGCTAAGCGAGCAGTACTTC
CSALTSGRGLSEQYF
>.|.|TRBJ2-7|13|TRBV6-6
TGTGCCAGCACCACGGGGGCGAGCTACGAGCAGCACTTC
CASTTGASYEQHF
>.|.|TRBJ2-7|14|TRBV11-2
.
CASSFGQGAYERYF
>.|.|TRBJ1-2|14|TRBV6-5
TGTGCCAGCAGCCGCCCCGGGTTTGGGGGCGGTTACATCTTC
CASSRPGFGGGYIF
>.|.|TRBJ2-5|15|TRBV6-1
TGTGCCAGCAGGAAGGGGGTAGGGGGGGAAGACACCCAGAACTTC
CASRKGVGGEDTQNF
>many|.|TRBJ2-7|13|TRBV2
TGTGCCAGCAGTGAAACGACGGGTTGGGAGCAGTACTTC
CASSETTGWEQYF
>many|TRBD1|TRBJ1-1|12|TRBV4-1
TGCGCCAGCAGCCCAGGGACAGGGGCGGCTTTCTTT
CASSPGTGAAFF
>.|.|TRBJ2-1|14|TRBV11-3
TGTGCCAGCAGTTGGTGGGGTCTATACAATGAGCACTTCTTC
CASSWWGLYNEHFF
>.|.|TRBJ2-5|15|TRBV11-2
TGTACCAGCACCAAATTCGGACAGACACAAGAGAGCCAGTACTTC
CTSTKFGQTQESQYF
>.|.|TRBJ2-1|15|TRBV5-4
TGTGCCAGCAGCCGGGCGTATGTGCAGTACAGTGAGCAGTTCTTT
CASSRAYVQYSEQFF
>.|.|TRBJ2-3|15|TRBV18
TGTGCCAACTCCGGAGGGGGCACGCGCACAGATACGCAGTATTTT
CANSGGGTRTDTQYF
>.|.|TRBJ2-7|14|TRBV28
TGTGCAAGCAGCAGATCGGGCTTTGATAGAGAACAGTACTTC
CASSRSGFDREQYF
>.|TRBD2|TRBJ2-1|15|TRBV7-9
TGTGCCAGTAGCTCCCAGATAGCAGGAGCGGGGTCCGGGGTTTTC
CASSSQIAGAGSGVF
>.|.|TRBJ2-7|14|TRBV11-2
TGTGCGAGCAGCTTAGTCTCAAGCTCCTGCGAGCAGTACTTC
CASSLVSSSCEQYF